The 21 T cell receptor beta chains listed next were all sequenced from one sample in a study of blood T cell repertoires in COVID-19. Profiled with immunoSEQ multiplex PCR; TCRdb holds only in-frame clones, not every one. The sample gives a few hundred thousand clones, 65% to 85% of which show up once; around 3.6% is in the top ten. The sequenced material came from PBMCs or T cells enriched from blood (not recorded which). All receptors come from a man aged 50 or older who had recovered from COVID-19.

This chain joins TRBV9 and TRBJ1-1; D gene uncertain. Germline V gives CDR1 SGDLS, CDR2 YYNGEE. This CDR3 is built from 15 residues. V was shortened by 6 bases and J by 0 bases, with 15 bases between the two germline ends. In DNA form, the CDR3 reads TGTGCCAGCACCGGCCCAGGAATAATGAACACTGAAGCTTTCTTT. It translates to CASTGPGIMNTEAFF.

The gene calls are TRBV4-1 and TRBJ2-1; 12 bases fit TRBD2. Trimming removed 0 bases from V and 0 bases from J; junction bases left unmatched: 3. The germline V gene has CDR1 MGHRA and CDR2 YSYEKL. The CDR3 has 18 residues. CDR3 bases: TGCGCCAGCAGCCAAGAGCTAGCGGGAGGGAGCTCCTACAATGAGCAGTTCTTC. Residues: CASSQELAGGSSYNEQFF.

J is TRBJ2-5 and V is TRBV24-1; 8 bases match TRBD1. CDR1 and CDR2 (germline): KGHDR, SFDVKD. This CDR3 comprises 15 residues. V shed 3 bases and J 7 bases; nucleotides not matched to a gene: 9. Here the CDR3 reads CATSDTSGTGVTQYF. CDR3 in DNA: TGTGCCACCAGTGATACCTCCGGGACAGGTGTGACCCAGTACTTC.

This clone was detected once. Written as DNA, the CDR3 is TGTGCCAGCTCCGGGACTGAAAATTCCTACGAGCAGTACTTC. It encodes CASSGTENSYEQYF. The chain combines TRBV28 with TRBJ2-7; D may be TRBD2 (6 bases). V lost 8 bases and J lost 1, with 15 bases in between. The CDR3 covers 14 residues. The germline V gene has CDR1 MDHEN and CDR2 SYDVKM.

The gene calls are TRBV10-3 and TRBJ1-1; unclear D gene. Germline V lookup: CDR1 ENHRY, CDR2 SYGVKD. V was cut by 2 bases and J by 7 bases, with 11 bases left in between. The CDR3 contains 13 residues. The CDR3 DNA reads as TGTGCCATCAGTGAGGGGAGGCGCAATGAAGCTTTCTTT. It yields the protein CAISEGRRNEAFF.

The rearrangement joins TRBV4-2 to TRBJ1-1, with D possibly TRBD1 on 6 matching bases. With 5 bases removed from V and 0 bases from J, the gap between germline ends came to 13 bases. Germline values: CDR1 LGHNA, CDR2 YNFKEQ. The CDR3 is 15 residues long. The DNA of the CDR3 is TGTGCCAGCAGCGGGGGACACAATATGAACACTGAAGCTTTCTTT. Translation gives CASSGGHNMNTEAFF.

The V call is TRBV7-2, the J call TRBJ2-7; TRBD1 might be the D (10 bases). CDR1 is SGHTA and CDR2 is FQGNSA in the germline V gene. This CDR3 is built from 19 residues. V was shortened by 4 bases and J by 4 bases, with 29 bases between the two germline ends. CDR3 region: CASSSKTGGLGSGSYEQYF. CDR3 DNA sequence: TGTGCCAGCAGCTCAAAGACAGGGGGCCTGGGTAGCGGGAGTTACGAGCAGTACTTC. The whole variable domain, filled in from reference TRBV7-2 and TRBJ2-7, reads GAGVSQSPSNKVTEKGKDVELRCDPISGHTALYWYRQSLGQGLEFLIYFQGNSAPDKSGLPSDRFSAERTGGSVSTLTIQRTQQEDSAVYLCASSSKTGGLGSGSYEQYFGPGTRLTVT.

The chain joins TRBV18 to TRBJ1-4, with 7 bases identical to TRBD1. Germline V CDR1 and CDR2: KGHSH, LQKENI. After removal of 8 bases from V and 5 bases from J, the junction contained 8 bases not matched to a gene. This CDR3 comprises 14 residues. The DNA for the CDR3 is TGTGCCAGCGCTCTAGGAGGGGGCAATGAAAAACTGTTTTTT. Amino acids: CASALGGGNEKLFF.

The gene calls are TRBV27 and TRBJ2-7; D is perhaps TRBD1 (6 bases). The CDR3 extends over 14 amino acids. Trimming removed 1 base from V and 6 bases from J, with 13 bases in between. Germline CDR1 MNHEY, CDR2 SMNVEV (reference sequence). In DNA form, the CDR3 reads TGTGCCAGCAGTTTATTGGACAGTCGGGGCGAGCAGTACTTC. It yields the protein CASSLLDSRGEQYF.

The rearrangement links TRBV11-3 to TRBJ2-7; 16 nucleotides agree with TRBD2. Per germline, CDR1 SGHNT and CDR2 YENEEA. This CDR3 contains 16 residues. Trimming removed 5 bases from V and 7 bases from J; junction bases left unmatched: 8. The CDR3 bases are TGTGCCAGCAGCAGGGGACTAGCGGGAGGGAGGAATGAGCAGTACTTC. It yields the protein CASSRGLAGGRNEQYF.

The V call is TRBV14, the J call TRBJ1-2; the match to TRBD1 covers 7 bases. CDR1 and CDR2 from the germline V gene are SGHDN and FVKESK. This CDR3 has 14 residues. V dropped 4 bases and J dropped 1; count of bases not matched to a gene: 3. CDR3 bases: TGTGCCAGCAGCCGGGGACAGAGTAACTATGGCTACACCTTC. Its protein product is CASSRGQSNYGYTF.

V and J are TRBV9 and TRBJ2-1, with 11 bases lining up with TRBD2. J lost 8 bases, V lost 0 bases, and 16 bases had no gene match. Germline CDR1 reads SGDLS; CDR2 reads YYNGEE. The CDR3 spans 19 residues. The CDR3 loop reads CASSVDPWLAGGERYEQFF. CDR3 nucleotide sequence: TGTGCCAGCAGCGTAGACCCGTGGTTAGCGGGGGGGGAACGTTATGAGCAGTTCTTC.

The rearrangement uses TRBV30 and TRBJ1-5, with D perhaps TRBD1 (5 bases). From germline, CDR1 is GTSNPN and CDR2 SVGIG (reference sequence). The length of the CDR3 is 13 residues. The V end lost 2 bases, the J end lost 5 bases, and 10 bases lay between the germline ends. The CDR3 region has the DNA TGTGCCTGGAGTCCCACAGGTGATCAGCCCCAGCATTTT. Translating it yields CAWSPTGDQPQHF.

The chain has TRBV7-3 and TRBJ2-1; 7 nucleotides align to TRBD2. The CDR3 loop spans 16 amino acids. The V segment lost 0 bases and the J segment 8 bases; nucleotides outside the gene matches: 10. Germline loops: CDR1 SGHTA, CDR2 FQGTGA. CDR3 nucleotide sequence: TGTGCCAGCAGCTTAACGGTGGGCGGGGGTGTGTATGAGCAGTTCTTC. The encoded protein is CASSLTVGGGVYEQFF.

This chain uses TRBV5-1 with TRBJ2-7; 8 bases are a match to TRBD1. This CDR3 is built from 14 residues. V lost 4 bases, J lost 6 bases, and 9 bases stayed unmatched. Germline-derived CDR1 and CDR2 are SGHRS and YFSETQ. CDR3 nucleotide sequence: TGCGCCAGCAGCGAAGGACAGGGTATTGGCGAGCAGTACTTC. Translation gives CASSEGQGIGEQYF.

The CDR3 is CASSYGGTVGAYGYTF. Here the CDR3 DNA reads TGTGCCAGCAGTTACGGAGGGACAGTTGGTGCCTATGGCTACACCTTC. The chain is built from TRBV6-5 and TRBJ1-2; TRBD1 matches at 7 bases. V shed 2 bases, J shed 4 bases, and the junction held 10 bases outside the gene matches. This CDR3 region has 16 residues. Germline V lookup: CDR1 MNHEY, CDR2 SVGAGI.

The chain employs TRBV2 and TRBJ2-3; D gene ambiguous. The V end lost 10 bases, the J end lost 3 bases, and 5 bases lay between the germline ends. The CDR3 spans 10 residues. The germline V gene encodes CDR1 SNHLY and CDR2 FYNNEI. The CDR3 DNA sequence: TGTGCCATACTTACAGATACGCAGTATTTT. It encodes CAILTDTQYF.

In its sample, this clone was seen once. The chain is built from TRBV6-5 and TRBJ2-5; D is ambiguous. Looked up from germline, CDR1 is MNHEY and CDR2 is SVGAGI. The CDR3 length is 11 residues. Trimming took off 6 bases at V and 5 bases at J, with 7 bases between the two ends. CDR3 sequence (DNA): TGTGCCAGCAGCTCCCAGGAGACCCAGTACTTC. This encodes CASSSQETQYF.

The count of this clone is one. DNA for the CDR3: TGTGCCAGTAGTATAGGAACCGGGACTAGCGGCTACAATGAGCAGTTCTTC. Protein sequence: CASSIGTGTSGYNEQFF. J is TRBJ2-1 and V is TRBV19; TRBD2 matches at 11 bases. Germline loops: CDR1 LNHDA, CDR2 SQIVND (reference sequence). The ends lost 1 base at V and 3 bases at J; junction bases unmatched: 5. This CDR3 is 17 amino acids long.

V is TRBV5-6 and J is TRBJ1-5; D is unresolved. The CDR3 is 12 residues long. Trimming took off 1 base at V and 7 bases at J, with 6 bases between the two ends. Germline V gene data show CDR1 as SGHDT and CDR2 as YYEEEE. CDR3 nucleotide sequence: TGTGCCAGCAGCTTGTGGCAACAGCCCCAGCATTTT. This sequence encodes CASSLWQQPQHF. The full variable domain, with the rest looked up from reference TRBV5-6 and TRBJ1-5, is DAGVTQSPTHLIKTRGQQVTLRCSPKSGHDTVSWYQQALGQGPQFIFQYYEEEERQRGNFPDRFSGHQFPNYSSELNVNALLLGDSALYLCASSLWQQPQHFGDGTRLSIL.

The chain couples TRBV2 to TRBJ2-2, with TRBD1 matching 8 bases. Per germline, CDR1 SNHLY and CDR2 FYNNEI. The CDR3 is 14 amino acids. V trimming: 8 bases; J trimming: 6 bases; junction bases outside the gene matches: 8. Here the CDR3 reads CASRDRSQPGELFF. The CDR3 nucleotides read TGTGCCAGCCGGGACAGGTCCCAACCCGGGGAGCTGTTTTTT.